The source of this T cell receptor beta chain is a study of Ad26.COV2.S vaccination and SARS-CoV-2 variants. Regarding treatment: some 20 received Ad26.COV2.S at low or high dose, single or two shots; roughly five received placebo; per-sample allocation not given. Material that was analyzed had been drawn on day 63 after the first vaccine or placebo injection. The ends were cut back, 0 bases at V and 6 bases at J, with 15 bases in the middle. CDR3 length equals 15 residues. In germline, CDR1 is SGHDT, CDR2 YYEEEE. The table lists this clone with a count of one. The table came from immunoSEQ multiplex PCR; TCRdb's copy has only in-frame clones and leaves some out. The sample records approximately 350,000 clones, about nine tenths being singletons.

The chain carries TRBV5-6 and TRBJ1-2; the D is unclear. Sequences were derived from peripheral blood, sampled in a trial of Ad26.COV2.S vaccine versus placebo. This clonotype originated in a person aged 18-60 years who received the Ad26.COV2.S COVID-19 vaccine or a placebo. The CDR3 loop reads CASSLETSLLDGYTF. The CDR3, as DNA: TGTGCCAGCAGCTTGGAGACATCTCTATTGGATGGCTACACCTTC.